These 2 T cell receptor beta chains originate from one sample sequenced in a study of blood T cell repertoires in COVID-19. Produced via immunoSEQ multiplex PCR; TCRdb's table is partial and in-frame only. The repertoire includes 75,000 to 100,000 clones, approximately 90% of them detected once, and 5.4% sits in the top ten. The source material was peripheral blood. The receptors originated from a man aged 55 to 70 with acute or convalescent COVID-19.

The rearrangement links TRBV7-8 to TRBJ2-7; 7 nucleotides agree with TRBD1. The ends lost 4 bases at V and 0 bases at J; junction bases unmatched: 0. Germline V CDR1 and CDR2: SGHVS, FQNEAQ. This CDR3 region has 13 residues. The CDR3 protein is CASSWDSSYEQYF. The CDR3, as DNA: TGTGCCAGCAGCTGGGACAGCTCCTACGAGCAGTACTTC.

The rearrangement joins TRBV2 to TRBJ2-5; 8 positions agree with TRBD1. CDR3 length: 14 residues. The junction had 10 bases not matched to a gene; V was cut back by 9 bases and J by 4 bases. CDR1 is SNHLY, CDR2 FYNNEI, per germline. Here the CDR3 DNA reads TGTGCCAGAGAGGGACAGGAGGCAGTAGAGACCCAGTACTTC. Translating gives CAREGQEAVETQYF.